The 18 T cell receptor beta chains reported below all come from one sample, sequenced in a study of chemoradiotherapy in HPV16-positive cancers. Profiled with immunoSEQ multiplex PCR; TCRdb holds only in-frame clones, not every one. Among 750 to 950 clones, approximately 81% were seen once, and the ten largest hold about 12%. Sequences were derived from tumor tissue, sampled from a patient who underwent chemoradiotherapy. The receptor source for this set is a human donor with HPV-associated anogenital cancer.

J is TRBJ1-6 and V is TRBV6-6, with D unclear. V dropped 6 bases and J dropped 9 bases, with 9 bases sitting between them. The CDR3 is 12 residues long. Germline loops: CDR1 MNHNY, CDR2 SVGAGI (reference sequence). DNA for the CDR3: TGTGCCAGCAGGGTAATAGGTTCACCCCTCCACTTT. Protein sequence: CASRVIGSPLHF.

This chain links TRBV7-2 with TRBJ2-7; no clear D gene. Germline-derived CDR1 and CDR2 are SGHTA and FQGNSA. V was trimmed by 2 bases and J by 6 bases, leaving 8 bases between them. This CDR3 has 12 amino acids. The CDR3 loop is CASSLNFGEQYF. The CDR3 DNA follows: TGTGCCAGCAGCTTAAATTTCGGCGAGCAGTACTTC.

This clone came up once. The J gene is TRBJ2-3, the V gene TRBV29-1; 10 nucleotides align to TRBD1. Germline CDR1 is SQVTM and CDR2 is ANQGSEA. The CDR3 consists of 14 residues. After removal of 6 bases from V and 0 bases from J, the junction contained 3 bases not matched to a gene. This CDR3 is CSVDRGLSTDTQYF. Written as DNA, the CDR3 is TGCAGCGTAGACAGGGGGCTTAGCACAGATACGCAGTATTTT.

The chain recombines TRBV5-1 with TRBJ1-6; the match to TRBD1 covers 11 bases. The germline gives CDR1 SGHRS, CDR2 YFSETQ. The CDR3 has 16 amino acids. V gave up 4 bases and J gave up 4 bases; unmatched junction bases: 4. For the CDR3, the DNA is TGCGCCAGCAGCCTGGGGACAGGGGGGTATAATTCACCCCTCCACTTT. Amino acids: CASSLGTGGYNSPLHF. Looking up the rest from reference TRBV5-1 and TRBJ1-6 gives the full variable domain: KAGVTQTPRYLIKTRGQQVTLSCSPISGHRSVSWYQQTPGQGLQFLFEYFSETQRNKGNFPGRFSGRQFSNSRSEMNVSTLELGDSALYLCASSLGTGGYNSPLHFGNGTRLTVT.

This clone has more than one count but fewer than ten. CDR3 in DNA: TGTGCCAGCAGCTTAGACGGACGGGGGCCCTACACTGAAGCTTTCTTT. As protein: CASSLDGRGPYTEAFF. V usage is TRBV7-3 and J usage is TRBJ1-1, with a possible D match to TRBD1 (6 bases). This CDR3 contains 16 residues. Trimming stripped 2 bases from V and 3 bases from J, with 16 bases between. CDR1 is SGHTA and CDR2 is FQGTGA in the germline V gene.

This clone appeared once. The chain has TRBV7-6 and TRBJ2-3, with unresolved D. Trimming left V 7 bases short and J 4 bases short, with 12 bases between. Germline CDR1 SGHVS, CDR2 FNYEAQ. This CDR3 region has 13 residues. The CDR3 DNA is TGTGCCAGCAAAGGAGTAGGCGCAGATACGCAGTATTTT. Protein sequence: CASKGVGADTQYF.

This clone was seen a handful of times. This chain connects TRBV2 to TRBJ2-7; 14 bases map to TRBD2. Germline V CDR1 and CDR2: SNHLY, FYNNEI. The CDR3 has 13 amino acids. J lost 7 bases, V lost 11 bases, and 7 bases had no gene match. CDR3 residues: CAGEGLAGDEQYF. CDR3 DNA: TGTGCCGGGGAGGGACTAGCGGGGGATGAGCAGTACTTC.

The chain is built from TRBV10-3 and TRBJ1-1; weak D call: TRBD1 (6 bases). CDR1 and CDR2 from the germline V gene are ENHRY and SYGVKD. This CDR3 spans 15 amino acids. The V gene lost 9 bases and the J gene lost 0 bases, with 17 bases spanning the gap. CDR3 amino acids: CAISPSTGLNTEAFF. The DNA for the CDR3 is TGTGCCATTTCACCCTCGACAGGCCTGAACACTGAAGCTTTCTTT.

The gene calls are TRBV7-9 and TRBJ1-4; D gene uncertain. The CDR3 sequence is 15 residues long. Per germline, CDR1 SEHNR and CDR2 FQNEAQ (reference sequence). V was clipped by 6 bases and J by 0 bases, with 11 bases between them. Written as DNA, the CDR3 is TGTGCCAGCAGGGATGGCAAGACAACTAATGAAAAACTGTTTTTT. It encodes CASRDGKTTNEKLFF.

CDR3 nucleotide sequence: TGTGCCAGCAGGAAGTATGGGGACAACTATGGCTACACCTTC. It translates to CASRKYGDNYGYTF. The gene calls are TRBV6-6 and TRBJ1-2; D possibly corresponds to TRBD1 (5 bases). Germline V CDR1 and CDR2: MNHNY, SVGAGI (reference sequence). V was trimmed by 6 bases and J by 2 bases, leaving 13 bases between them. The CDR3 totals 14 residues.

V is TRBV10-3 and J is TRBJ2-6, with 9 positions matching TRBD1. CDR1 and CDR2 (germline): ENHRY, SYGVKD. The CDR3 runs 17 residues. The V and J ends lost 4 bases and 1 base, in that order; junction bases with no gene match: 5. This CDR3 reads CAISGGTGSSGANVLTF. The CDR3 DNA reads as TGTGCCATCAGTGGTGGGACAGGGTCTTCTGGGGCCAACGTCCTGACTTTC.

The chain has TRBV6-5 and TRBJ1-1, with D uncertain. V dropped 3 bases and J dropped 4 bases, with 6 bases sitting between them. CDR1 and CDR2 from the germline V gene are MNHEY and SVGAGI. The CDR3 loop spans 12 amino acids. The CDR3 region is CASSYEGTEAFF. CDR3 DNA: TGTGCCAGCAGTTATGAGGGCACTGAAGCTTTCTTT.

CDR3 residues: CASSDLGNTIYF. The CDR3 coding sequence is TGTGCCAGCAGTGACCTTGGAAACACCATATATTTT. This chain joins TRBV6-1 and TRBJ1-3; D not certain. This CDR3 region has 12 residues. From germline, CDR1 is MNHNS and CDR2 SASEGT. Between the trimmed V and J ends, which lost 3 bases and 3 bases, there was a span of 3 bases.

Relative to its sample, this clone is hyperexpanded (1% or more). The chain combines TRBV11-2 with TRBJ2-5; 12 bases are a match to TRBD2. CDR3 size: 19 residues. Germline V gives CDR1 SGHAT, CDR2 FQNNGV. J was trimmed by 5 bases and V by 1 base; bases with no gene match: 14. For the CDR3, the DNA is TGTGCCAGCAGCTTAGGGCCCCGACTAGCGGGAGAGCCGCGGGAGACCCAGTACTTC. Translation gives CASSLGPRLAGEPRETQYF.

The J gene is TRBJ2-7, the V gene TRBV7-2, with TRBD2 matching 16 bases. V shed 1 base and J 5 bases; nucleotides not matched to a gene: 11. This CDR3 is 19 amino acids long. Per germline, CDR1 SGHTA and CDR2 FQGNSA. The CDR3 here is CASSLVVLRGLAGGNEQYF. CDR3 DNA: TGTGCCAGCAGCTTAGTCGTCTTGCGGGGACTAGCGGGGGGGAACGAGCAGTACTTC.

This rearrangement joins TRBV2 to TRBJ1-2; D not certain. Looked up from germline, CDR1 is SNHLY and CDR2 is FYNNEI. There are 16 residues in the CDR3. V was shortened by 8 bases and J by 3 bases, with 22 bases between the two germline ends. The CDR3 is CASAGEQDGIDYGYTF. CDR3 in DNA: TGTGCCAGCGCCGGGGAGCAGGACGGGATCGACTATGGCTACACCTTC. Based on the CDR3 plus reference TRBV2 and TRBJ1-2, the full variable domain is EPEVTQTPSHQVTQMGQEVILRCVPISNHLYFYWYRQILGQKVEFLVSFYNNEISEKSEIFDDQFSVERPDGSNFTLKIRSTKLEDSAMYFCASAGEQDGIDYGYTFGSGTRLTVV.

This clone occurred once. This chain links TRBV10-3 with TRBJ2-7; D not certain. The V end was cut by 6 bases, the J end by 0 bases, with 9 bases between. The germline V gene encodes CDR1 ENHRY and CDR2 SYGVKD. The CDR3 contains 13 residues. The CDR3 DNA is TGTGCCATCAGAACGGATAGCTCCTACGAGCAGTACTTC. The encoded protein is CAIRTDSSYEQYF.

V gene TRBV6-6 combines with J gene TRBJ1-1, with D unresolved. The CDR3 contains 12 residues. Germline V gives CDR1 MNHNY, CDR2 SVGAGI (reference sequence). V was pared by 5 bases and J by 6 bases, with 10 bases between. The CDR3 protein is CASSLAGSEAFF. The CDR3 bases are TGTGCCAGCAGTCTCGCGGGGTCTGAAGCTTTCTTT.